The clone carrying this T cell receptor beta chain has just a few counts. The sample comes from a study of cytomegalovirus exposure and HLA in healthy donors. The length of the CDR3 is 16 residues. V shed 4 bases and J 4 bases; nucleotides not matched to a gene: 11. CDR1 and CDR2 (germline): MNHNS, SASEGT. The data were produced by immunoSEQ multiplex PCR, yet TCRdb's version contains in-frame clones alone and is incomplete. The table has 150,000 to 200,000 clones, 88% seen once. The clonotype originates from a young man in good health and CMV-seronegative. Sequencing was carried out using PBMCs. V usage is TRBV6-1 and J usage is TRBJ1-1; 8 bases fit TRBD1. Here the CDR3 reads CASSASQGAYGTEAFF. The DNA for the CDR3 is TGTGCCAGCAGTGCCAGTCAGGGGGCTTACGGCACTGAAGCTTTCTTT.